This T cell receptor beta chain came from a study of shared clonotypes between healthy human individuals. Some clones are missing from TCRdb's copy, which holds only in-frame ones; the method was immunoSEQ multiplex PCR. Counted here are around 300,000 clones, about nine tenths occurring once; the ten biggest clones make up 15% to 20%. Germline values: CDR1 MNHEY, CDR2 SMNVEV (reference sequence). CDR3 size: 15 residues. V shed 8 bases and J 2 bases; nucleotides not matched to a gene: 10. Sequenced sample: memory CD8+ T cells sorted from blood. Subset meaning: CD45RO+ cells pooled with CCR7-negative TemRA cells. This TCR came from a man younger than 35 in good health. The rearrangement uses TRBV27 and TRBJ2-3; 7 bases align to TRBD1. In DNA form, the CDR3 reads TGTGCCAGCCGCCTCCGGGGACAGATCACAGATACGCAGTATTTT. Translation: CASRLRGQITDTQYF.